These 9 T cell receptor beta chains were all obtained from the same sample, sequenced in a study of shared clonotypes between healthy human individuals. CD45RO-negative CD8 cells positively selected for CCR7 made up the naive population, which excluded terminally differentiated effector memory CD45RA+ cells. Some clones are missing from TCRdb's copy, which holds only in-frame ones; the method was immunoSEQ multiplex PCR. The table has about 680,000 clones, roughly 94% seen once. The sample taken for sequencing was naive CD8+ T cells sorted from blood. The receptors shown here come from a man in his thirties or forties in good health.

The chain is built from TRBV6-5 and TRBJ1-2; tentatively, D is TRBD1 (5 bases). The V end lost 3 bases, the J end lost 4 bases, and 15 bases lay between the germline ends. This CDR3 is 15 amino acids long. CDR1 is MNHEY, CDR2 SVGAGI, per germline. The CDR3 nucleotides are TGTGCCAGCAGTTATAGGGACGGATGGGCCTATGGCTACACCTTC. It translates to CASSYRDGWAYGYTF.

This clone was seen a handful of times. The gene calls are TRBV27 and TRBJ2-1; 9 nucleotides agree with TRBD1. The CDR3 covers 15 residues. J gave up 6 bases and V 5 bases, and 8 bases lay outside the gene matches. The V gene's germline CDR1 is MNHEY and CDR2 SMNVEV (reference sequence). CDR3 nucleotides: TGTGCCAGCAGTATGAGGGACAGGGTAGGCAATGAGCAGTTCTTC. Residues: CASSMRDRVGNEQFF.

The chain recombines TRBV19 with TRBJ2-3; 7 nucleotides align to TRBD1. This CDR3 contains 15 residues. V lost 9 bases and J lost 0; bases outside the gene matches: 9. The germline V gene encodes CDR1 LNHDA and CDR2 SQIVND (reference sequence). CDR3 protein: CASRTDRTSTDTQYF. In nucleotides, the CDR3 is TGTGCCAGCCGAACGGACAGGACTAGCACAGATACGCAGTATTTT.

The CDR3 here is CASGLMSGPLSNEQFF. The CDR3 bases are TGTGCCAGCGGCCTCATGAGCGGACCCCTCAGTAATGAGCAGTTCTTC. The chain carries TRBV7-9 and TRBJ2-1; a possible D gene is TRBD2 (5 bases). Trimming shortened V by 8 bases and J by 7 bases, and 24 bases separated the two germline ends. Per the germline V gene, CDR1 is SEHNR and CDR2 is FQNEAQ (reference sequence). The CDR3 length is 16 residues.

The J gene is TRBJ2-3, the V gene TRBV27, with a possible D match to TRBD2 (6 bases). From germline, CDR1 is MNHEY and CDR2 SMNVEV (reference sequence). The CDR3 has 17 amino acids. Trimming removed 2 bases from V and 1 base from J, with 16 bases in between. CDR3 residues: CASSLLGTSGGTDTQYF. For the CDR3, the DNA is TGTGCCAGCAGTTTACTCGGGACTTCAGGAGGCACAGATACGCAGTATTTT.

The CDR3 region is CASSPPWTDTDTQYF. CDR3 nucleotides: TGTGCCAGCTCCCCCCCGTGGACAGACACAGATACGCAGTATTTT. V and J are TRBV18 and TRBJ2-3; perhaps TRBD1 as D (6 bases). This CDR3 has 15 amino acids. Germline CDR1 reads KGHSH; CDR2 reads LQKENI. V lost 6 bases and J lost 2, with 15 bases in between.

This clone turned up a few times. The J gene is TRBJ2-7, the V gene TRBV10-1, with D possibly matching TRBD1 (6 bases). Trimming shortened V by 5 bases and J by 2 bases, and 10 bases separated the two germline ends. The CDR3 has 13 amino acids. The germline V gene encodes CDR1 WNHNN and CDR2 SYGVQD (reference sequence). The CDR3 sequence: CASSKGVTYEQYF. CDR3 DNA sequence: TGCGCCAGCAGTAAGGGGGTCACCTACGAGCAGTACTTC.

The chain joins TRBV4-2 to TRBJ2-1; TRBD1 matches 10 bases. J was trimmed by 7 bases and V by 2 bases; bases with no gene match: 2. Germline-derived CDR1 and CDR2 are LGHNA and YNFKEQ. The length of the CDR3 is 14 residues. The CDR3 spells CASSQPGQGNEQFF. The DNA for the CDR3 is TGTGCCAGCAGCCAACCGGGACAGGGGAATGAGCAGTTCTTC.

This clone was observed once. Additional DNA sequences in this sample encode the identical CDR3. The rearrangement links TRBV7-9 to TRBJ2-7; D is unresolved. Germline V gives CDR1 SEHNR, CDR2 FQNEAQ (reference sequence). This CDR3 has 14 residues. Trimming removed 5 bases from V and 3 bases from J, with 14 bases in between. The chain's CDR3 is CASSPKTGIYEQYF. DNA for the CDR3: TGTGCCAGCAGCCCAAAAACTGGAATCTACGAGCAGTACTTC.